This is a list of T cell receptor beta chains from one sample in a study of Graves' ophthalmopathy and Graves' hyperthyroidism. TCRdb re-derived calls from the multiplex PCR reads in MiXCR, one entry per CDR3 protein. Of roughly 500,000 distinct CDR3 sequences listed, approximately 15% are singletons. Material: blood. The source of these receptors is a woman aged 25 to 39 with Graves' ophthalmopathy. CDR3s include the opening cysteine and the closing phenylalanine or tryptophan. A D gene is named only where the DNA matches it firmly. Clone size is given for some rows only: seen once, a few or many times, or a class if the clone is expanded.

many,.,TRBJ1-2,TRBV12-3/TRBV12-4,TGTGCCAGCAGTTTAGCTGGCCTCGGTGGCTACACCTTC,CASSLAGLGGYTF
many,TRBD1,TRBJ2-5,TRBV19,TGTGCCAGTAATACACCGGGACAGGGAGTCAAAGAGACCCAGTACTTC,CASNTPGQGVKETQYF
many,.,TRBJ2-5,TRBV6-2/TRBV6-3,TGTGCCAGCAGTGTCGGGACTTTGGGGGACCAAGAGACCCAGTACTTC,CASSVGTLGDQETQYF
many,.,TRBJ1-6,TRBV11-2,TGTGCCAGCAGCTTTGCAAGGGGTCGATCACCCCTCCACTTT,CASSFARGRSPLHF
many,.,TRBJ1-5,TRBV6-2/TRBV6-3,TGTGCCAGCAGTTACTACCCCGCGGACAGTACCTACGGCAATCAGCCCCAGCATTTT,CASSYYPADSTYGNQPQHF
few,.,TRBJ2-6,TRBV13,TGTGCCAGCAGCCCACGGGGTAGGGTTGGGGGCAACGTCCTGACTTTC,CASSPRGRVGGNVLTF
many,.,TRBJ2-2,TRBV4-1,TGCGCCAGCAGCCAACCAAGAAGGGGAGCCTCCGGGGAGCTGTTTTTT,CASSQPRRGASGELFF
many,TRBD1,TRBJ1-2,TRBV19,TGTGCCAGTAGTGTCGTCCCGGGACAGGGTTCTATAGATGGCTACACCTTC,CASSVVPGQGSIDGYTF
.,TRBD2,TRBJ2-7,TRBV13,TGTGTCAGCAGCTCCCGAGAACATTATGTTAGCGGGCGTCCCTACGAGCAGTACTTC,CVSSSREHYVSGRPYEQYF
.,.,TRBJ2-7,TRBV20-1,TGCAGTGCCCCGGTCCCCGAGAACGATCAGTACTTC,CSAPVPENDQYF
.,TRBD2,TRBJ2-5,TRBV5-1,TGCGCCAGCAGCTTGGCCCCTGGGGCTAGCGGGACTGAGACCCAGTACTTC,CASSLAPGASGTETQYF
.,.,TRBJ2-7,TRBV11-2,TGTGCCAGCAGCTCTTATTTACAGGGAAAGGGGTACGAGCAGTACTTC,CASSSYLQGKGYEQYF
many,.,TRBJ1-3,TRBV10-1,TGCGCCAGCAGTGAGTCCGGAGACTCTGGAAACACCATATATTTT,CASSESGDSGNTIYF
many,TRBD2,TRBJ2-5,TRBV6-5,TGTGCCAGCAGTTACCACGCTAGCGGGGGGGCGGAGACCCAGTACTTC,CASSYHASGGAETQYF
many,.,TRBJ1-2,TRBV19,TGTGCCAGTACAGGCGGACAGTATGGCTACACCTTC,CASTGGQYGYTF
many,.,TRBJ2-5,TRBV12-3/TRBV12-4,TGTGCCAGCAGTTTTGGGGGGGGGCCCGGAGAGACCCAGTACTTC,CASSFGGGPGETQYF
.,TRBD1,TRBJ1-1,TRBV10-3,TGTGCCATCAGAACAGGGGGCAAAGGCGCTGAAGCTTTCTTT,CAIRTGGKGAEAFF
many,.,TRBJ1-6,TRBV12-3/TRBV12-4,TGTGCCAGCAGTTTGAAGGGTCTGGATTCACCCCTCCACTTT,CASSLKGLDSPLHF
few,.,TRBJ1-1,TRBV3-1,TGTGCCAGCAGCCAATACGTTAACACTGAAGCTTTCTTT,CASSQYVNTEAFF